The rows below give T cell receptor beta chains drawn from one sample of a study of blood T cells in healthy people across ages. TCRdb processed the 5' RACE reads anew with MiXCR; each CDR3 protein has one entry. Found here are hundreds of thousands of distinct CDR3 sequences, about 30% of them singletons; the top ten hold 15% to 18%. Sequenced material: blood. All receptors come from a woman older than 75 in good health. Each CDR3 is given without its conserved first and last residue.

v_call: TRBV18
cdr3_aa: ASSPPTDPDTQY

v_call: TRBV5-1
cdr3_aa: ASSQGLAGANKRIYNEQY

v_call: TRBV3-1
cdr3_aa: ASSQDPALPALNEQY

v_call: TRBV6-1
cdr3_aa: ASEGQTYGYT

v_call: TRBV13
cdr3_aa: ASSKRQEGGTQPQH

v_call: TRBV20-1
cdr3_aa: NAPAQGATNYGYT

v_call: TRBV18
cdr3_aa: ASSHGQGDSPLH

v_call: TRBV5-5
cdr3_aa: ASSLEWGGNQPQH

v_call: TRBV2
cdr3_aa: ASSLQGLAYGYT

v_call: TRBV6-5
cdr3_aa: ASSYSQRVGYEQY

v_call: TRBV6-2/TRBV6-3
cdr3_aa: ASQRTGYNEQF

v_call: TRBV2
cdr3_aa: ASSPTDFRTDTQY

v_call: TRBV28
cdr3_aa: ASSGQGVLETQY

v_call: TRBV7-2
cdr3_aa: ASSSQGMSTDTQY

v_call: TRBV20-1
cdr3_aa: SASPRRKAGLLDTQY

v_call: TRBV20-1
cdr3_aa: SAARTGVTYEQY